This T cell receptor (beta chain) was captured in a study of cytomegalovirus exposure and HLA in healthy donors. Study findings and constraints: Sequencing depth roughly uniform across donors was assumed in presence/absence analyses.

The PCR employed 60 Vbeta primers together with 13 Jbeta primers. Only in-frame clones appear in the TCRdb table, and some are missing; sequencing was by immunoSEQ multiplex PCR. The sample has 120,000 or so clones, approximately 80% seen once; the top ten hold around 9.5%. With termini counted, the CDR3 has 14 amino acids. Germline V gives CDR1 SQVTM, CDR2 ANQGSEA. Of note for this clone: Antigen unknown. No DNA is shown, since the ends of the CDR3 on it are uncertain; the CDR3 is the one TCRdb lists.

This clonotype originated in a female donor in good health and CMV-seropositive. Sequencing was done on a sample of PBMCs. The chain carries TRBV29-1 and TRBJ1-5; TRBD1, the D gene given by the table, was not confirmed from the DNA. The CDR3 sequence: CSVAYGTVGQPRHF.